This T cell receptor (beta chain) was found in a study of CD8+ T cells in alopecia areata. Study-level points and caveats: One nonresponder makes the tie between baseline CD8+ expansion and response uncertain.

About this clone: As yet, its antigen is unknown.

Treatment noted: oral pan-JAK inhibitor, 5-10 mg twice daily. TCR sequencing used cDNA made by reverse transcription of extracted RNA. The repertoire was sequenced with immunoSEQ multiplex PCR; TCRdb's copy has only in-frame clones and lacks some. The sample shows under 200,000 clones, approximately 65% of them seen only once. The CDR3 loop spans 12 amino acids. Deletions cut 7 bases from V and 4 bases from J, with 13 bases between. Germline V lookup: CDR1 SQVTM, CDR2 ANQGSEA. The gene calls are TRBV29-1 and TRBJ1-2; D remains unclear. The sequence was obtained from a human donor with alopecia areata. Sequencing was performed on CD4+ T cells sorted from blood, taken at week 4, from a patient treated with tofacitinib. This CDR3 is CSDSLGFYGYTF. In DNA, the CDR3 is TGCAGCGACAGTTTAGGTTTCTATGGCTACACCTTC.